This is a list of T cell receptor beta chains from one sample in a study of blood T cell repertoires in COVID-19. Produced via immunoSEQ multiplex PCR; TCRdb's table is partial and in-frame only. Of roughly 170,000 clones listed, roughly 79% are singletons. The sample was peripheral blood. Receptors originate from a woman in her seventies with acute or convalescent COVID-19. The conserved cysteine and the conserved F or W are not part of the CDR3 here. D genes are given only for firm matches.

J gene,V gene,D gene,CDR3 protein
TRBJ1-2,TRBV19,NA,ASSIHAGNYGYT
TRBJ1-1,TRBV19,TRBD1,ASSMGQGRAF
TRBJ1-5,TRBV19,NA,ASSKRDQPQH
TRBJ1-2,TRBV4-1,TRBD1,ASSQRDRANYGYT
TRBJ1-2,TRBV25-1,TRBD1,ASSGQSGGGYT
TRBJ1-5,TRBV30,NA,AWSLGLYQPQH
TRBJ2-2,TRBV5-6,TRBD1,ASSPETGTLTGELF
TRBJ1-2,TRBV7-9,TRBD1,ASSPTGAYGYT
TRBJ1-6,TRBV7-3,NA,ASSLQGSSPLH
TRBJ2-7,TRBV14,NA,ASSQDSFSHSYEQY
TRBJ2-2,TRBV7-3,NA,ASSFSSEVGELF
TRBJ2-4,TRBV6-5,NA,ASSSTQGSWNIQY
TRBJ2-7,TRBV19,TRBD1,ASSISGTGWYEQY
TRBJ1-1,TRBV6-5,TRBD1,ASSSGGALGTEAF
TRBJ2-1,TRBV11-1,TRBD1,ASSHSGQGRNEQF
TRBJ2-7,TRBV2,NA,ASSVASSYEQY
TRBJ2-1,TRBV25-1,TRBD2,ASTPSGLFYNEQF
TRBJ2-2,TRBV6-5,NA,ASNRGTGELF
TRBJ1-1,TRBV7-9,NA,ASSLAMNGNTEAF
TRBJ1-6,TRBV28,NA,ASSGPGLGGSPLH
TRBJ2-2,TRBV5-5,NA,ASSNQQRLNTGELF
TRBJ2-7,TRBV11-2,TRBD2,ASSLAAGGPIEQY
TRBJ2-2,TRBV15,NA,ATKRSPGELF
TRBJ2-5,TRBV7-9,NA,ASSLGAETQY
TRBJ1-5,TRBV5-5,TRBD1,ASSLSGQGGNQPQH
TRBJ1-4,TRBV30,NA,AWSVIDSLLEKLF
TRBJ1-6,TRBV5-4,NA,ASSMRGGRENSPLH
TRBJ2-7,TRBV4-1,NA,ASSQGGDYEQY
TRBJ2-2,TRBV24-1,NA,ATRRENTGELF
TRBJ2-3,TRBV2,TRBD2,ASSVLAGGTDTQY
TRBJ1-5,TRBV12-5,NA,ASGFLAGGNQPQH
TRBJ2-7,TRBV29-1,NA,SFGTGLHEQY
TRBJ1-1,TRBV11-2,NA,ASSFGGRTSMTEAF
TRBJ1-4,TRBV13,NA,ASSLGGSGSLLEKLF
TRBJ2-2,TRBV5-1,TRBD2,ASSIAGGQNTGELF
TRBJ1-2,TRBV6-6,NA,ASSSQKGYT
TRBJ2-2,TRBV5-5,NA,ASSGLASNTGELF
TRBJ2-2,TRBV9,TRBD1,ASSFRTGRTGELF
TRBJ2-7,TRBV12-3/TRBV12-4,NA,ASSFGYEQY
TRBJ2-2,TRBV3-1/TRBV3-2,TRBD2,ASSPRGANTGELF
TRBJ2-5,TRBV6-5,TRBD2,ASSPGLAHETQY
TRBJ2-7,TRBV5-1,NA,ASGRDNYEQY
TRBJ2-7,TRBV20-1,NA,PSSYEQY
TRBJ2-5,TRBV29-1,TRBD1,SVTDRGGETQY
TRBJ1-2,TRBV15,NA,ATSRAPRTGTEGYT
TRBJ2-2,TRBV19,TRBD1,ATEGQGSTGELF
TRBJ2-5,TRBV2,NA,ASSLQGRETQY
TRBJ2-7,TRBV2,NA,ASKSETYEQY
TRBJ2-7,TRBV5-6,TRBD2,ASSPGTSGFSYEQY
TRBJ1-1,TRBV7-3,NA,ASSPSGGIGTEAF
TRBJ2-6,TRBV5-6,NA,ASSLAGGTGANVLT
TRBJ1-6,TRBV5-5,NA,ASSHRQPGISPLH
TRBJ2-7,TRBV9,TRBD2,ASSASGGRRREQY
TRBJ1-5,TRBV4-1,TRBD1,ASSQDIRGQPGQPQH
TRBJ1-5,TRBV6-4,NA,ASSESPGSNQPQH
TRBJ2-5,TRBV5-8,TRBD1,ASSMGTGTEYQETQY
TRBJ1-3,TRBV6-1,NA,ASSERGLRFSGNTIY
TRBJ2-1,TRBV5-1,TRBD2,ASSLGGRGNEQF
TRBJ2-7,TRBV20-1,TRBD2,SASRGVEQY
TRBJ1-6,TRBV30,NA,AWRNRWGDNSPLH